One and the same sample provided the 5 T cell receptor beta chains below, sequenced in a study of T-cell memory formation after mild COVID-19 (dated by TCRdb to the early 2020s). The library was obtained by 5' RACE. The sequencer listed for this sample is Illumina NovaSeq 6000. In TCRdb, the public reads were trimmed at Q25 with fastp and aligned with MiXCR, with productive beta chains retained. Under each unique CDR3 protein, matching rows form one entry showing the most common genes and DNA. The sample table records fewer than 450,000 distinct CDR3 sequences; 20% to 30% of these occur just once. About 8.7% of the sample is taken by the ten largest. The sample was PBMCs or a T cell subset sorted from them (not recorded which). Every receptor here comes from an adult woman who had mild COVID-19 (a few samples of this study predate the infection). The sample titles of this study are shuffled in the database, so cell type and time point are left out; the donor was told from shared clones.

The V gene is TRBV7-2, the J gene TRBJ2-3; TRBD1 matches at 8 bases. Germline V lookup: CDR1 SGHTA, CDR2 FQGNSA. The length of the CDR3 is 14 residues. V was clipped by 3 bases and J by 4 bases; unmatched bases: 3. The CDR3 nucleotides read TGTGCCAGCAGCTTGGACAGGGCGGCAGATACGCAGTATTTT. Its translation is CASSLDRAADTQYF.

V is TRBV9 and J is TRBJ1-4, with D unresolved. In germline, CDR1 is SGDLS, CDR2 YYNGEE. Trimming removed 3 bases at V and 5 bases at J, with 14 bases between. The CDR3 has 15 amino acids. CDR3 amino acids: CASSEGGQENEKLFF. CDR3 coding DNA: TGTGCCAGCAGCGAGGGAGGGCAAGAGAATGAAAAACTGTTTTTT.

The chain has TRBV12-3 or TRBV12-4 and TRBJ2-1; 8 nucleotides line up with TRBD2. The CDR3 loop spans 15 amino acids. V lost 3 bases to trimming and J lost 7 bases; unmatched junction nucleotides: 8. The CDR3 DNA follows: TGTGCCAGCAGTTTCTTAGGCGGGGGGCGGAATGAGCAGTTCTTC. It yields the protein CASSFLGGGRNEQFF.

This clonotype was picked up a small number of times. The chain employs TRBV7-2 and TRBJ2-1; 10 bases line up with TRBD2. The V gene end was trimmed by 5 bases and the J gene end by 9 bases; junction bases not matched to a gene: 7. This CDR3 is built from 14 residues. CDR1 is SGHTA and CDR2 is FQGNSA in the germline V gene. In nucleotides, the CDR3 is TGTGCCAGCAGCCTGGAGGGACTAGCGAGTGAGCAGTTCTTC. It is translated as CASSLEGLASEQFF.

V usage is TRBV7-2 and J usage is TRBJ2-3, with 13 bases lining up with TRBD2. CDR1 and CDR2 from the germline V gene are SGHTA and FQGNSA. The V gene end was trimmed by 7 bases and the J gene end by 4 bases; junction bases not matched to a gene: 8. This CDR3 spans 16 amino acids. The CDR3 region has the DNA TGTGCCAGCACCTATGGACTAGCGGGAGAGGCAGATACGCAGTATTTT. Protein: CASTYGLAGEADTQYF.